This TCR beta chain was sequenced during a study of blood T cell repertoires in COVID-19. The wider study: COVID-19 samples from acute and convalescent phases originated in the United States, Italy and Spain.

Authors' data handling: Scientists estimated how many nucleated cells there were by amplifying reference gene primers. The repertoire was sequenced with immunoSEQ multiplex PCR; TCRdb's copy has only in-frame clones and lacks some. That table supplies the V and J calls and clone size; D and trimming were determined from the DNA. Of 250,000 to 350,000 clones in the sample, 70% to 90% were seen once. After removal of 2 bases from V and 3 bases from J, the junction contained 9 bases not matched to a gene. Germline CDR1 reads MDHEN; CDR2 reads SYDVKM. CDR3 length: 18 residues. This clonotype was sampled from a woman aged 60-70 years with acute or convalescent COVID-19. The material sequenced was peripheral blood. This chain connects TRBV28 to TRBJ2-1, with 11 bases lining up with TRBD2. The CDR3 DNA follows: TGTGCCAGCAGTTTACCATATCGACTAGCGGGACGCTACAATGAGCAGTTCTTC. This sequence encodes CASSLPYRLAGRYNEQFF.